The rows below give T cell receptor beta chains drawn from one sample of a study of blood T cell repertoires in COVID-19. Libraries were prepared by immunoSEQ multiplex PCR; TCRdb keeps only in-frame clonotypes and omits some of them. Among some 120,000 clones listed, 85% were seen once. The sample taken for sequencing was peripheral blood. The receptor set was obtained from a woman older than 75 with acute or convalescent COVID-19. CDR3s include the opening cysteine and the closing phenylalanine or tryptophan. D genes are given only for firm matches. Some rows have no size entry. The others give once, few or many, or a class for an expanded clone.

>NA|TRBJ1-5|NA|TRBV19
CASSFGTHSNQPQHF
TGTGCCAGTAGTTTCGGGACTCATAGCAATCAGCCCCAGCATTTT
>few|TRBJ2-5|NA|TRBV7-9
CASSLGTSSGTQYF
TGTGCCAGCAGCTTAGGGACATCTTCAGGGACCCAGTACTTC
>NA|TRBJ2-5|TRBD2|TRBV7-9
CASSNARGAGETQYF
TGTGCCAGCAGCAACGCGCGGGGGGCAGGAGAGACCCAGTACTTC
>NA|TRBJ2-1|NA|TRBV7-2
CASSLVFSPYNEQFF
TGTGCCAGCAGCTTAGTTTTCAGTCCCTACAATGAGCAGTTCTTC
>NA|TRBJ1-5|NA|TRBV4-1
CASSRTKTEDNQPQHF
TGCGCCAGCAGCCGAACTAAAACGGAGGACAATCAGCCCCAGCATTTT
>NA|TRBJ1-2|NA|TRBV6-6
CASSYGQGTGYTF
TGTGCCAGCAGTTACGGGCAGGGAACTGGCTACACCTTC
>NA|TRBJ1-4|NA|TRBV4-1
CASSQDPGSQGGKLFF
TGCGCCAGCAGCCAAGATCCCGGTAGTCAGGGAGGAAAACTGTTTTTT
>NA|TRBJ1-1|NA|TRBV7-8
CASSLSGGGARATEAFF
TGTGCCAGCAGCTTGAGTGGCGGGGGGGCCCGGGCCACTGAAGCTTTCTTT
>NA|TRBJ1-2|NA|TRBV19
CASSIGTGNYGYTF
TGTGCCAGTAGTATAGGAACAGGAAACTATGGCTACACCTTC
>NA|TRBJ1-5|NA|TRBV27
CASSQSYIHSNQPQHF
TGTGCCAGCAGTCAAAGTTACATACATAGCAATCAGCCCCAGCATTTT
>NA|TRBJ1-4|TRBD1|TRBV4-3
CASSQGNRGSEKLFF
TGCGCCAGCAGCCAAGGAAACAGGGGAAGTGAAAAACTGTTTTTT
>NA|TRBJ1-1|NA|TRBV5-1
CASSFSGTEAFF
TGCGCCAGCAGCTTCTCGGGCACTGAAGCTTTCTTT
>once|TRBJ2-5|NA|TRBV2
CASSEGPLGAAEETQYF
TGTGCCAGCAGTGAGGGCCCATTGGGGGCGGCGGAAGAGACCCAGTACTTC
>NA|TRBJ1-5|NA|TRBV15
CATSETANQPQHF
TGTGCCACCAGCGAAACAGCAAATCAGCCCCAGCATTTT
>NA|TRBJ1-6|NA|TRBV2
CASKGVAAFSPLHF
TGTGCCAGCAAGGGAGTAGCAGCTTTTTCACCCCTCCACTTT
>once|TRBJ2-7|NA|TRBV27
CASSLSQHSHEQYF
TGTGCCAGCAGTTTATCCCAACACAGCCACGAGCAGTACTTC
>few|TRBJ1-1|TRBD1|TRBV4-1
CASSRLQGAGSFTEAFF
TGCGCCAGCAGCCGGTTACAGGGGGCGGGGAGTTTCACTGAAGCTTTCTTT
>NA|TRBJ2-7|NA|TRBV7-6
CASSPSLNPYEQYF
TGTGCCAGCAGTCCGAGTCTTAATCCCTACGAGCAGTACTTC
>NA|TRBJ1-3|NA|TRBV10-3
CAISEPNSGNTIYF
TGTGCCATCAGTGAGCCTAACTCTGGAAACACCATATATTTT
>NA|TRBJ1-6|TRBD1|TRBV6-5
CASRLDRGSGSPLHF
TGTGCCAGCAGGTTGGACAGGGGAAGTGGCTCACCCCTCCACTTT
>NA|TRBJ1-1|TRBD1|TRBV19
CASKGQQNTEAFF
TGTGCCAGTAAGGGACAGCAGAACACTGAAGCTTTCTTT
>NA|TRBJ1-1|NA|TRBV4-1
CASSVSGGRTEAFF
TGCGCCAGCAGCGTTAGTGGGGGGAGGACTGAAGCTTTCTTT
>NA|TRBJ2-3|NA|TRBV19
CASAGAFLGTDTQYF
TGTGCCAGTGCCGGTGCTTTCTTGGGCACAGATACGCAGTATTTT
>NA|TRBJ2-6|NA|TRBV2
CASSEYLPGANVLTF
TGTGCCAGCAGTGAATATCTTCCTGGGGCCAACGTCCTGACTTTC
>NA|TRBJ2-7|NA|TRBV4-1
CASSQEGTVFYEQYF
TGCGCCAGCAGCCAAGAAGGGACTGTCTTCTACGAGCAGTACTTC
>once|TRBJ1-1|NA|TRBV5-1
CASREQGTSTEAFF
TGCGCCAGCAGGGAGCAGGGGACGAGTACTGAAGCTTTCTTT
>NA|TRBJ1-2|TRBD1|TRBV5-6
CASRPGQTYGYTF
TGTGCCAGCAGGCCGGGACAGACTTATGGCTACACCTTC